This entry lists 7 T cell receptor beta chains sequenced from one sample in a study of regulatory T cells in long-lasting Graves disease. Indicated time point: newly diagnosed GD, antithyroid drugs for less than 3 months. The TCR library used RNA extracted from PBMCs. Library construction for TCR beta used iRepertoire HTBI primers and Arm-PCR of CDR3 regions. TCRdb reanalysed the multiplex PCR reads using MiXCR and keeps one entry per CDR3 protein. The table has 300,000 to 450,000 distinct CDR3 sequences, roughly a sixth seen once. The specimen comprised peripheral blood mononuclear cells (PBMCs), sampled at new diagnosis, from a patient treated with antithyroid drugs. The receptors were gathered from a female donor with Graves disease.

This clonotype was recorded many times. This chain's CDR3 is CASRAGTSGDQFF. For the CDR3, the DNA is TGTGCCAGCAGGGCCGGGACTAGCGGGGACCAGTTCTTC. The chain recombines TRBV6-7 with TRBJ2-1, with 13 bases aligning to TRBD2. TRBV6-7 is classed as an ORF, of uncertain function. This CDR3 region has 13 residues. The J segment lost 13 bases and the V segment lost 6 bases, leaving 6 bases of the junction unmatched.

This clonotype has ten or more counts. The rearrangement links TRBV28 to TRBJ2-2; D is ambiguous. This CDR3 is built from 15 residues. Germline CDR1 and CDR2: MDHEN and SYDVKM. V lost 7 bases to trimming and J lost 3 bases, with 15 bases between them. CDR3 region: CASTGRPGDTGELFF. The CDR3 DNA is TGTGCCAGCACCGGACGTCCTGGCGACACCGGGGAGCTGTTTTTT.

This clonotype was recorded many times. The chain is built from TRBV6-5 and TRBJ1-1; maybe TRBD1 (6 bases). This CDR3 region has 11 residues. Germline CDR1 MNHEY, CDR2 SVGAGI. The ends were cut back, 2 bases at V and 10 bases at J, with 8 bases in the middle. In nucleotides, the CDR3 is TGTGCCAGCAGTTACCAGGGGTCAGCTTTCTTT. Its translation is CASSYQGSAFF.

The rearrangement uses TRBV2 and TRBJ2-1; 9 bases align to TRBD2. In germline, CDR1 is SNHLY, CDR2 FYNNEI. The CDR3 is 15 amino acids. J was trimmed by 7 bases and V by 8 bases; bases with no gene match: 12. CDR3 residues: CASGLEGLAGNEQFF. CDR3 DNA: TGTGCCAGCGGTCTCGAGGGACTAGCAGGGAATGAGCAGTTCTTC.

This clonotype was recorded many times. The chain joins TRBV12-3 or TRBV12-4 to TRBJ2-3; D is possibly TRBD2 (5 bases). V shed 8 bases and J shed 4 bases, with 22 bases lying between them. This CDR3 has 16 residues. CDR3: CASCPGYGMSADTQYF. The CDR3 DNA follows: TGTGCCAGCTGCCCGGGATACGGGATGAGTGCAGATACGCAGTATTTT.

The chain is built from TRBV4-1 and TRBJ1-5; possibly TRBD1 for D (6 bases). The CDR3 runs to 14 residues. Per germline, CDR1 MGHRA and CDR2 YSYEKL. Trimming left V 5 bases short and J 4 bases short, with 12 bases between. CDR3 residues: CASSDRQDNQPQHF. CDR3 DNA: TGCGCCAGCAGCGATCGACAGGATAATCAGCCCCAGCATTTT.

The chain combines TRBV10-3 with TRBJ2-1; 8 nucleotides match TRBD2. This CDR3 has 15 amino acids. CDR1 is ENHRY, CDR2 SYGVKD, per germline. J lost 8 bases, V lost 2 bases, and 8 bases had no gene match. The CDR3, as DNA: TGTGCCATCAGTGAGCTAAGCGGGAGAGTTGATGAGCAGTTCTTC. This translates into CAISELSGRVDEQFF.